This TCR beta chain is drawn from a study of shared clonotypes between healthy human individuals (dated by TCRdb to the early 2020s). For the wider study: Three men and a couple of women, aged 18 to 49 years, made up the cohort. For each donor, CD4 naive and CD4 memory were each given three plates, CD8 naive was given two plates, and CD8 memory was given one plate. To estimate repertoire size and how much clonotypes are shared between individuals, the study performed deep sequencing of blood TCR repertoires from roughly five healthy adults. Libraries were prepared and TCR repertoires were sequenced by different laboratories using diverse techniques, in order to increase sequencing depth and limit assay-specific biases. Per donor, leukapheresis produced somewhere between about 0.9 and 9.5 billion PBMCs. Summary of the overall study and its limitations: Incomplete sequencing was indicated by rarefaction of sorted-subset datasets, despite the large sequencing depth. Sampling was restricted to blood, and TCR repertoires in tissue are likely to differ from TCR repertoires in blood. Larger estimated clonotype richness was generally found for naive subsets than for memory subsets. Compared with non-shared clonotypes, the clonotypes found in all four sorted-subset donors had higher generation probabilities. Pairwise subsampling led to the expectation that sequencing depth would affect the degree of clonotype sharing among donors. Because the study included only a small number of donors, the genetic and exposure-history diversity represented was limited. Sharing across a few donors was observed for about 5% of naive CD4, about 4% of naive CD8, 2% to 2.5% of memory CD4, and around 0.4% of memory CD8 clonotypes.

In regard to this clone: This clone's antigen is unknown. No base qualities exist here, and no much larger clone lies one base off it.

Trimming at the junction amounts to 3 bases on V and 0 bases on J, and the germline ends lie 8 bases apart. The CDR1 and CDR2 encoded by the germline V gene are SGHAT and FQNNGV. From its cysteine to its phenylalanine, the CDR3 spans 15 amino acids. Just CDR3 DNA is preserved here, 45 bases in frame from base 1. TCR CDR3 regions were amplified from genomic DNA by multiplex PCR using the deep immunoSEQ assay. Genomic DNA extracted from each cell subset was distributed evenly over all wells of several immunoSEQ 96-well plates, and each plate served as one replicate. Each replicate PCR for sorted subsets received 150 to 250 ng genomic DNA, equal to some 32,000 T cell genomes. Purified libraries were measured with a Qubit 3.0 fluorometer, size-checked on a Bioanalyzer 2100, and measured again with the KAPA Library Quantification kit. Every immunoSEQ 96-well plate was sequenced on a dedicated single-read 150-cycle Illumina NextSeq 550 flow cell. In the paper's pipeline: The immunoSEQ output contained only junctional sequences without quality scores, so filtering could not match that applied to full-length reads. Sequences were annotated with PyIR, a Python wrapper for IgBLAST v1.9, and V/J genes and CDR3 were assigned using IMGT germline references. Reads were removed for weak V/J assignments (E-value above 1e-6), missing CDR3, stop codons, out-of-frame junctions, or ambiguous translated residues. V3J clonotypes were defined as sequences sharing the same inferred V gene, J gene, and CDR3 amino acid sequence. Percentage overlap between repertoires was calculated by dividing the number of shared unique clonotypes by the size of the smaller repertoire. Richness of each repertoire was evaluated using RTK rarefaction, the Chao1 estimator, and Recon v2.1 estimates of unobserved clonotypes. For all TCRbeta clonotypes obtained by the gDNA method from a few donors, generation probabilities were computed with OLGA. In TCRdb, the immuneACCESS table is reduced to in-frame sequences with V and J assigned. These tables do not hold every clone; where another copy was compared, an unresolved V gene accounts for under half, and the others remain unexplained. Clone size and the V and J calls come from that table; the DNA yielded D and trimming. The sample data list about 1.9 million clones, and around 95% of these were observed just once. The top ten hold around 1.8% of the sample.

CD8 naive samples consisted of CD45RO-negative cells that were positively selected for CCR7, yielding a CD45RA+CCR7+ population without TemRA cells. Healthy HIV-negative adults with no recently reported acute infections or vaccinations were included as donors. All donors were Caucasian adults living in Nashville, Tennessee, USA. Blood was obtained by leukapheresis, after which PBMCs were separated by Ficoll-Histopaque density gradient centrifugation and cryopreserved in liquid nitrogen vapor phase. Purity and quantity of every magnetically sorted T cell population were checked by analytical flow cytometry. Genomic DNA was isolated from every sorted fraction and measured by UV absorbance on a Nanodrop 2000c.

Sequencing input: naive CD8+ T cells from PBMCs. The meaning of the sample's cell subset or site label: CD45RA+CCR7+. The source of this sequence is a man in his late teens or twenties in good health. Some clones in this sample may be carry-over from other donors' samples. The receptor chain draws on TRBV11-2 and TRBJ1-4; the D segment could be TRBD1, given 5 matching bases. CDR3 sequence: CASSLTVSTNEKLFF. The DNA sequence is as follows: TGTGCCAGCAGCTTGACAGTCTCAACTAATGAAAAACTGTTTTTT.